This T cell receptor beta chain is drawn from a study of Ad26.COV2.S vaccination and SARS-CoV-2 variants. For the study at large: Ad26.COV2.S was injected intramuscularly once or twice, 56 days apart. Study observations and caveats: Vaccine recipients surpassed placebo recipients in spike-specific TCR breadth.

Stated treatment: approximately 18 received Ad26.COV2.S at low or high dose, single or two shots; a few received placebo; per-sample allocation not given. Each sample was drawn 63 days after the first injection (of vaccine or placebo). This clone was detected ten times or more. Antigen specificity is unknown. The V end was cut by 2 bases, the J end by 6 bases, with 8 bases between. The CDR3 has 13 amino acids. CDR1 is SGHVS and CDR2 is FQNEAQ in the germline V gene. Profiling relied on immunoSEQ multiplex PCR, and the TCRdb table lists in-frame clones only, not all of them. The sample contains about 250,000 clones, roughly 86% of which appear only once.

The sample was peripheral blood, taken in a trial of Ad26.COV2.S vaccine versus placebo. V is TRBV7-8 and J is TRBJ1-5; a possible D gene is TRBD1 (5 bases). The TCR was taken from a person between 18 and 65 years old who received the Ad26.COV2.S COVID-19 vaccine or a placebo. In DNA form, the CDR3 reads TGTGCCAGCAGCTTACCAGGGTTTCAGCCCCAGCATTTT. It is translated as CASSLPGFQPQHF.